Listed below are T cell receptor beta chains from one sample, sequenced in a study of blood T cell repertoires in COVID-19. Sequencing used immunoSEQ multiplex PCR; TCRdb keeps in-frame clones, though not all of them. The sample comprises roughly 200,000 clones, 65% to 90% of which are singletons, and 3.5% to 5.5% rests with the top ten. Sequencing input: PBMCs or T cells enriched from blood (not recorded which). All receptors derive from a woman in her 30s who had been exposed to COVID-19. Each CDR3 is given with its conserved first and last residue. The order of the fields is J gene, D gene, V gene, clone size, CDR3 DNA, CDR3 protein. A D gene is named only where the DNA matches it firmly. Clone size is not always given. Where it is, it says once, few, many or a class for expanded clones.

TRBJ1-1 - TRBV10-2 - TGCGCCAGCAGTGACCGGACAGCCGCCCCTGAAGCTTTCTTT CASSDRTAAPEAFF
TRBJ1-4 - TRBV10-1 - TGCGCCAGCAGTGACTCCCCCATGGAAGACTATGAAAAACTGTTTTTT CASSDSPMEDYEKLFF
TRBJ1-3 - TRBV9 - TGTGCCAGCAGCAACCCGCTGGGTGGACATTCTGGAAACACCATATATTTT CASSNPLGGHSGNTIYF
TRBJ1-2 TRBD1 TRBV19 - TGTGCCAGTAGTGCAGGACAGGCCGGCTATGGCTACACCTTC CASSAGQAGYGYTF
TRBJ2-3 TRBD2 TRBV4-2 - TGTGCCAGCAGTCCTGGACTAGCGGGGGATACGCAGTATTTT CASSPGLAGDTQYF
TRBJ2-2 - TRBV2 - TGTGCCAGCAGTGGTCCGGGCGGGGAGCTGTTTTTT CASSGPGGELFF
TRBJ1-1 TRBD1 TRBV5-4 - TGTGCCAGCAGCGGATTACAGGGGGAGGGCACTGAAGCTTTCTTT CASSGLQGEGTEAFF
TRBJ2-1 TRBD2 TRBV11-2 - TGTGCCAGCAGCATAGGGACTAGCGGGGGCTATGAGCAGTTCTTC CASSIGTSGGYEQFF
TRBJ2-3 - TRBV30 - TGTGCCTGGAGTATTCGCGACAGTAGCACAGATACGCAGTATTTT CAWSIRDSSTDTQYF
TRBJ2-2 TRBD2 TRBV11-3 - TGTGCCAGCAGCTTCGAGCGGGGGGGCAATGCCCTAAACACCGGGGAGCTGTTTTTT CASSFERGGNALNTGELFF
TRBJ1-5 TRBD1 TRBV10-3 - TGTGCCATCAGTGAGTCGGACAGGGGGCAACAGCCCCAGCATTTT CAISESDRGQQPQHF
TRBJ2-1 TRBD2 TRBV9 - TGTGCCAGCAGCGTAGTAAGCGGGGGCTATGAGCAGTTCTTC CASSVVSGGYEQFF
TRBJ1-1 - TRBV11-3 - TGTGCCAGCAGTGGGGTTAGGAGGGAAGCTTTCTTT CASSGVRREAFF
TRBJ2-7 TRBD1 TRBV7-9 - TGTGCCAGCAGCTTACAGGGGGCCGCCTACGAGCAGTACTTC CASSLQGAAYEQYF
TRBJ2-7 TRBD1 TRBV6-5 - TGTGCCAGCAGTTACAGGGGGCGATACGAGCAGTACTTC CASSYRGRYEQYF
TRBJ2-4 - TRBV7-2 - TGTGCCAGCAGCTTAGCGCTAGGGGGAACCCAGCAAAGAAACATTCAGTACTTC CASSLALGGTQQRNIQYF
TRBJ1-2 - TRBV5-1 - TGCGCCAGCAGCTTGGACAGAGACTATGGCTACACCTTC CASSLDRDYGYTF
TRBJ1-2 - TRBV2 - TGTGCCAGCGGGGGGGGTATCGACCTTAACTATGGCTACACCTTC CASGGGIDLNYGYTF
TRBJ2-1 - TRBV2 few TGTGCCAGCAATTCACCGGAGACTGGCGGCATTGGTGAGCAGTTCTTC CASNSPETGGIGEQFF
TRBJ1-5 - TRBV6-5 - TGTGCCAGCAGTCCCCGCCAGGTCGGGGGTCAGCCCCAGCATTTT CASSPRQVGGQPQHF
TRBJ2-2 - TRBV27 - TGTGCCAGCACCCCCGTTAGTCAGAACACCGGGGAGCTGTTTTTT CASTPVSQNTGELFF
TRBJ1-3 - TRBV18 - TGTGCCAGCTCACTAAAAGCCGGGTCGGCCAGGGGAAACTCCCCTGGAAACACCATATATTTT CASSLKAGSARGNSPGNTIYF
TRBJ2-7 TRBD1 TRBV3-1/TRBV3-2 - TGTGCCAGCAGCCGTACCTTGGGACAGACCTACGAGCAGTACTTC CASSRTLGQTYEQYF
TRBJ1-1 - TRBV10-3 - TGTGCCATCAGTGCAGCGAGGGACACTGAAGCTTTCTTT CAISAARDTEAFF
TRBJ2-3 - TRBV12-3/TRBV12-4 - TGTGCCAGCAGTTTTAGTGGTGTAGATACGCAGTATTTT CASSFSGVDTQYF
TRBJ2-7 - TRBV10-3 - TGTGCCATCAGTGAGTGGCAGGGTTTCTACGAGCAGTACTTC CAISEWQGFYEQYF
TRBJ2-3 - TRBV24-1 - TGTGCCACCAGTGAGCGGGCAGTCACAGATACGCAGTATTTT CATSERAVTDTQYF
TRBJ2-7 TRBD1 TRBV6-1 few TGTGCCAGCAGTGAAGCGGGGACAGGTCCCTACGAGCAGTACTTC CASSEAGTGPYEQYF
TRBJ1-1 - TRBV6-1 - TGTGCCAGCAGTTATGGACAGCCCACTGAAGCTTTCTTT CASSYGQPTEAFF
TRBJ2-3 TRBD2 TRBV27 - TGTGCCACCGGGACTAGCGACGATACGCAGTATTTT CATGTSDDTQYF
TRBJ2-4 - TRBV27 - TGTGCCAGCAGTCGTCGGGCGGGCGGGGCGGAGATTGTAGCCAAAAACATTCAGTACTTC CASSRRAGGAEIVAKNIQYF
TRBJ2-2 TRBD2 TRBV2 - TGTGCCAGCAGTGAAGAAGAGCGGGGGAACACCGGGGAGCTGTTTTTT CASSEEERGNTGELFF
TRBJ2-1 TRBD1 TRBV27 - TGTGCCAGCAGTTTATCTCCAGGGGGCAATGAGCAGTTCTTC CASSLSPGGNEQFF
TRBJ2-7 TRBD2 TRBV2 - TGTGCCAGCACGGCGGGGGGAGGCTACGAGCAGTACTTC CASTAGGGYEQYF
TRBJ2-2 TRBD1 TRBV2 - TGTGCCAGCAGTGACCCCCGACAGGGTTGGACCGGGGAGCTGTTTTTT CASSDPRQGWTGELFF
TRBJ2-5 - TRBV10-1 - TGCGCCAGCAGTGACGGGATGCGAGAGACCCAGTACTTC CASSDGMRETQYF
TRBJ1-5 - TRBV10-3 - TGTGCCATCAGCGGGGTGGGGAGTCAGCCCCAGCATTTT CAISGVGSQPQHF
TRBJ2-7 - TRBV24-1 - TGTGCCACCAGTGATTCTGAGGTCAGCTCCTACGAGCAGTACTTC CATSDSEVSSYEQYF
TRBJ1-2 - TRBV5-1 - TGCGCCAGCAGCTTGGGCCCCCTGGCAGGCTACACCTTC CASSLGPLAGYTF
TRBJ2-7 - TRBV5-1 - TGCGCCAGCAGCTTAGACGGGACACTCATCTACGAGCAGTACTTC CASSLDGTLIYEQYF
TRBJ1-2 TRBD1 TRBV27 - TGTGCCAGCAGTGCCGGGACAGGGGGGGACTACACCTTC CASSAGTGGDYTF
TRBJ2-7 - TRBV3-1/TRBV3-2 - TGTGCCAGCAGCCAAGTCGCGGTGGGCGAGCAGTACTTC CASSQVAVGEQYF
TRBJ1-6 - TRBV13 - TGTGCCAGCAGCCCCAGCGGGGGGCGAGGACCCCTCCACTTT CASSPSGGRGPLHF
TRBJ1-5 - TRBV6-1 - TGTGCCAGCAGTGAACAGGGGCTGGTAGGGCCCCAGCATTTT CASSEQGLVGPQHF
TRBJ2-1 TRBD1 TRBV5-1 - TGCGCCAGCAGCTTCTTTGCGCGACAGGGTTCCAATGAGCAGTTCTTC CASSFFARQGSNEQFF
TRBJ2-1 - TRBV4-1 - TGCGCCAGCAGCCAAGATGTTGTAGTAGTGGTTGAGCAGTTCTTC CASSQDVVVVVEQFF
TRBJ2-7 TRBD1 TRBV18 - TGTGCCAGCTCACCCGGGACAGGTGGAACCTACGAGCAGTACTTC CASSPGTGGTYEQYF
TRBJ1-5 - TRBV10-3 - TGTGCCATCAGTGACCGTAGCACAAGCTCGACCCAGCATTTT CAISDRSTSSTQHF
TRBJ1-6 - TRBV9 - TGTGCCAGCTCCGCGGTAGGCCAGGGCAATTCACCCCTCCACTTT CASSAVGQGNSPLHF
TRBJ1-1 TRBD1 TRBV18 few TGTGCCAGCTCACCAAATGTGGGACAGATGAACACTGAAGCTTTCTTT CASSPNVGQMNTEAFF
TRBJ1-5 - TRBV19 - TGTGCCAGTAGTAGAGTCCCCTCCGGGGATCAGCCCCAGCATTTT CASSRVPSGDQPQHF
TRBJ1-2 - TRBV5-1 - TGCGCCAGCAGCGATACAGAGATAGGCTACACCTTC CASSDTEIGYTF
TRBJ2-7 - TRBV19 - TGTGCCAGTAGTACCAAGACAGGAACCCTAAGCGAGCAGTACTTC CASSTKTGTLSEQYF
TRBJ1-2 - TRBV7-9 - TGTGCCAGCAGCTCCTCGAGCAATAACTATGGCTACACCTTC CASSSSSNNYGYTF
TRBJ1-5 - TRBV4-1 - TGCGCCAGCAGCCAAGATCGAACAGTTAGCAATCAGCCCCAGCATTTT CASSQDRTVSNQPQHF